A selection of T cell receptor beta chains follows, all from one sample in a study of blood T cell repertoires in COVID-19. Only in-frame clones appear in the TCRdb table, and some are missing; sequencing was by immunoSEQ multiplex PCR. The sample has approximately 250,000 clones; approximately 86% are singletons. The sequenced material came from peripheral blood. The origin of the receptors is a man between 35 and 55 years old with active or convalescent COVID-19. Each CDR3 is given with its conserved first and last residue. Fields, in order: D gene, J gene, V gene, clone size, CDR3 protein, CDR3 DNA. The D gene is left open where the match is weak. Not every row has a clone size; where given, it reads once, few, many or a size class.

D: .; J: TRBJ2-1; V: TRBV3-1/TRBV3-2; size: once; CDR3: CASSQDLGAPYNEQFF; DNA: TGTGCCAGCAGCCAAGATTTGGGGGCTCCCTACAATGAGCAGTTCTTC
D: TRBD1; J: TRBJ1-1; V: TRBV27; size: .; CDR3: CASRTGTANTEAFF; DNA: TGTGCCAGCAGAACCGGGACAGCCAACACTGAAGCTTTCTTT
D: .; J: TRBJ2-5; V: TRBV11-2; size: .; CDR3: CASSPPAGQETQYF; DNA: TGTGCCAGCAGCCCGCCGGCAGGTCAAGAGACCCAGTACTTC
D: .; J: TRBJ1-5; V: TRBV19; size: .; CDR3: CASSIGGEYSNQPQHF; DNA: TGTGCCAGTAGTATCGGAGGAGAGTATAGCAATCAGCCCCAGCATTTT
D: TRBD1; J: TRBJ2-7; V: TRBV7-8; size: .; CDR3: CASSPDRATSEQYF; DNA: TGTGCCAGCAGCCCGGACAGGGCCACTTCCGAGCAGTACTTC
D: .; J: TRBJ1-1; V: TRBV6-5; size: .; CDR3: CASSNGGANTEAFF; DNA: TGTGCCAGCAGTAATGGTGGGGCGAACACTGAAGCTTTCTTT
D: .; J: TRBJ1-6; V: TRBV12-3/TRBV12-4; size: .; CDR3: CASSETDSPLHF; DNA: TGTGCCAGCAGTGAGACAGACTCACCCCTCCACTTT
D: .; J: TRBJ2-3; V: TRBV7-6; size: .; CDR3: CASSPLPARADTQYF; DNA: TGTGCCAGCAGCCCCCTCCCTGCCCGCGCAGATACGCAGTATTTT
D: TRBD1; J: TRBJ2-3; V: TRBV7-9; size: few; CDR3: CASSFRDRVNTQYF; DNA: TGTGCCAGCAGCTTTAGGGACAGGGTAAATACGCAGTATTTT
D: .; J: TRBJ2-4; V: TRBV5-1; size: .; CDR3: CASSLEEDIQYF; DNA: TGCGCCAGCAGCTTGGAGGAGGACATTCAGTACTTC
D: TRBD2; J: TRBJ2-2; V: TRBV7-2; size: .; CDR3: CASSTSSGRPGELFF; DNA: TGTGCCAGCAGCACGTCTAGCGGGAGGCCCGGGGAGCTGTTTTTT
D: .; J: TRBJ1-2; V: TRBV11-2; size: .; CDR3: CASTPTGVFSGYTF; DNA: TGTGCCAGCACCCCGACGGGGGTGTTCTCTGGCTACACCTTC
D: .; J: TRBJ1-1; V: TRBV2; size: .; CDR3: CASSETENTEAFF; DNA: TGTGCCAGCAGTGAGACAGAGAACACTGAAGCTTTCTTT
D: TRBD1; J: TRBJ2-5; V: TRBV6-2/TRBV6-3; size: .; CDR3: CASSYLLGTVQETQYF; DNA: TGTGCCAGCAGTTACTTGCTTGGGACAGTCCAAGAGACCCAGTACTTC
D: TRBD2; J: TRBJ2-1; V: TRBV7-2; size: .; CDR3: CASSPLAGSYNEQFF; DNA: TGTGCCAGCAGCCCACTAGCGGGGTCCTACAATGAGCAGTTCTTC
D: TRBD1; J: TRBJ1-1; V: TRBV7-9; size: .; CDR3: CASSLVQGAEAFF; DNA: TGTGCCAGCAGCTTAGTCCAGGGGGCTGAAGCTTTCTTT
D: .; J: TRBJ2-7; V: TRBV28; size: .; CDR3: CASSTRWGLPLSEQYF; DNA: TGTGCCAGCAGTACCCGTTGGGGACTCCCTCTAAGCGAGCAGTACTTC
D: .; J: TRBJ1-1; V: TRBV29-1; size: few; CDR3: CSVSRQLNTEAFF; DNA: TGCAGCGTATCCCGACAGCTGAACACTGAAGCTTTCTTT
D: TRBD1; J: TRBJ1-2; V: TRBV29-1; size: .; CDR3: CSVEGPGRRDRGSNYGYTF; DNA: TGCAGCGTTGAAGGCCCCGGGAGACGGGACAGGGGCTCTAACTATGGCTACACCTTC
D: TRBD1; J: TRBJ1-1; V: TRBV30; size: .; CDR3: CAWSVTRGLTEAFF; DNA: TGTGCCTGGAGTGTGACCAGGGGGCTGACTGAAGCTTTCTTT
D: .; J: TRBJ2-1; V: TRBV7-8; size: once; CDR3: CASSPGSATYNEQFF; DNA: TGTGCCAGCAGCCCCGGGAGTGCGACCTACAATGAGCAGTTCTTC
D: TRBD2; J: TRBJ2-5; V: TRBV11-3; size: .; CDR3: CASSLPGLAGGPWQETQYF; DNA: TGTGCCAGCAGCCTCCCGGGACTAGCGGGAGGGCCTTGGCAAGAGACCCAGTACTTC
D: .; J: TRBJ2-3; V: TRBV6-5; size: .; CDR3: CASKQNTDTQYF; DNA: TGTGCCAGCAAACAGAACACAGATACGCAGTATTTT
D: TRBD1; J: TRBJ1-1; V: TRBV18; size: .; CDR3: CASSTGQGGTEAFF; DNA: TGTGCCAGCTCAACGGGACAGGGGGGCACTGAAGCTTTCTTT
D: TRBD1; J: TRBJ2-3; V: TRBV24-1; size: .; CDR3: CATSDFRDRGLADTQYF; DNA: TGTGCCACCAGTGATTTTCGGGACAGGGGGCTCGCAGATACGCAGTATTTT
D: TRBD1; J: TRBJ2-3; V: TRBV5-1; size: .; CDR3: CASRQGASTDTQYF; DNA: TGCGCCAGCAGACAGGGGGCATCCACAGATACGCAGTATTTT
D: .; J: TRBJ1-1; V: TRBV2; size: .; CDR3: CASMQGIIAEAFF; DNA: TGTGCCAGCATGCAGGGAATCATCGCTGAAGCTTTCTTT
D: .; J: TRBJ1-4; V: TRBV6-5; size: .; CDR3: CASSYSYYNEKLFF; DNA: TGTGCCAGCAGTTACTCCTACTATAATGAAAAACTGTTTTTT
D: .; J: TRBJ1-2; V: TRBV11-2; size: .; CDR3: CASSFGGVYGYTF; DNA: TGTGCCAGCAGCTTCGGAGGGGTATATGGCTACACCTTC
D: TRBD2; J: TRBJ2-3; V: TRBV4-1; size: .; CDR3: CASSQPGTSGRSDTQYF; DNA: TGCGCCAGCAGCCAGCCCGGGACTAGCGGGAGGTCAGATACGCAGTATTTT
D: .; J: TRBJ2-7; V: TRBV5-1; size: .; CDR3: CASSLAADGYEQYF; DNA: TGCGCCAGCAGCTTGGCCGCGGATGGCTACGAGCAGTACTTC
D: TRBD1; J: TRBJ2-2; V: TRBV24-1; size: .; CDR3: CATSDVPGQGRTGELFF; DNA: TGTGCCACCAGTGACGTCCCGGGACAGGGTAGGACCGGGGAGCTGTTTTTT
D: TRBD2; J: TRBJ2-5; V: TRBV5-6; size: few; CDR3: CASRGTSGYNQETQYF; DNA: TGTGCCAGCCGTGGGACTAGCGGGTATAACCAAGAGACCCAGTACTTC
D: .; J: TRBJ2-7; V: TRBV30; size: .; CDR3: CAAEGPSSYEQYF; DNA: TGTGCAGCGGAGGGGCCTTCCTCCTACGAGCAGTACTTC
D: .; J: TRBJ2-5; V: TRBV15; size: few; CDR3: CATSPGARETQYF; DNA: TGTGCCACCAGCCCAGGGGCAAGAGAGACCCAGTACTTC
D: TRBD2; J: TRBJ2-5; V: TRBV2; size: .; CDR3: CATFKGLAEETQYF; DNA: TGTGCCACCTTCAAGGGACTAGCGGAAGAGACCCAGTACTTC
D: .; J: TRBJ2-5; V: TRBV7-3; size: .; CDR3: CASSPGLLSDPETQYF; DNA: TGTGCCAGCAGCCCCGGACTTCTCTCGGATCCGGAGACCCAGTACTTC
D: .; J: TRBJ2-2; V: TRBV18; size: .; CDR3: CASSPLGAGELFF; DNA: TGTGCCAGCTCACCACTCGGGGCCGGGGAGCTGTTTTTT
D: .; J: TRBJ1-2; V: TRBV12-3/TRBV12-4; size: .; CDR3: CASSLAPLGGYTF; DNA: TGTGCCAGCAGTTTAGCTCCACTCGGGGGCTACACCTTC
D: TRBD1; J: TRBJ1-5; V: TRBV28; size: .; CDR3: CASTLGQGDQPQHF; DNA: TGTGCCAGCACCCTAGGACAGGGGGACCAGCCCCAGCATTTT
D: TRBD2; J: TRBJ2-1; V: TRBV2; size: .; CDR3: CASSGGRTYNEQFF; DNA: TGTGCCAGCAGTGGCGGGAGGACCTACAATGAGCAGTTCTTC
D: TRBD2; J: TRBJ2-7; V: TRBV10-3; size: .; CDR3: CAISESGALLAAYEQYF; DNA: TGTGCCATCAGTGAGAGCGGCGCCCTTCTAGCGGCCTACGAGCAGTACTTC
D: .; J: TRBJ2-6; V: TRBV5-4; size: .; CDR3: CASSSGTLAGANVLTF; DNA: TGTGCCAGCAGCTCCGGGACTCTGGCTGGGGCCAACGTCCTGACTTTC
D: TRBD2; J: TRBJ2-7; V: TRBV27; size: few; CDR3: CASRTLAGGIYEQYF; DNA: TGTGCCAGCAGGACCCTAGCGGGAGGTATTTACGAGCAGTACTTC
D: .; J: TRBJ1-5; V: TRBV27; size: .; CDR3: CASSPREGGDQPQHF; DNA: TGTGCCAGCAGTCCCAGGGAAGGCGGGGATCAGCCCCAGCATTTT
D: .; J: TRBJ2-2; V: TRBV21-1; size: .; CDR3: CASSKISDRETGELFF; DNA: TGTGCCAGCAGCAAAATCAGTGACAGGGAAACCGGGGAGCTGTTTTTT
D: .; J: TRBJ1-1; V: TRBV5-4; size: once; CDR3: CASSLPKGEGTEAFF; DNA: TGTGCCAGCAGCTTACCCAAGGGGGAGGGCACTGAAGCTTTCTTT
D: .; J: TRBJ1-3; V: TRBV4-2; size: .; CDR3: CASSQDSLSGVGNTIYF; DNA: TGTGCCAGCAGCCAAGATTCGTTGTCAGGGGTAGGAAACACCATATATTTT
D: .; J: TRBJ1-5; V: TRBV4-1; size: .; CDR3: CASSQNVRGVSNQPQHF; DNA: TGCGCCAGCAGCCAAAATGTCAGGGGAGTAAGCAATCAGCCCCAGCATTTT
D: TRBD1; J: TRBJ1-5; V: TRBV3-1/TRBV3-2; size: .; CDR3: CASSQTGGQPQHF; DNA: TGTGCCAGCAGCCAGACAGGGGGGCAGCCCCAGCATTTT
D: .; J: TRBJ1-1; V: TRBV7-2; size: .; CDR3: CASSLVEGIAEAFF; DNA: TGTGCCAGCAGCTTGGTGGAGGGTATTGCTGAAGCTTTCTTT
D: .; J: TRBJ2-7; V: TRBV7-6; size: .; CDR3: CASSPRRGSNSYEQYF; DNA: TGTGCCAGCAGCCCCCGCAGGGGCTCTAACTCCTACGAGCAGTACTTC
D: .; J: TRBJ2-6; V: TRBV19; size: .; CDR3: CASSIHSSGANVLTF; DNA: TGTGCCAGTAGTATACATAGCTCTGGGGCCAACGTCCTGACTTTC